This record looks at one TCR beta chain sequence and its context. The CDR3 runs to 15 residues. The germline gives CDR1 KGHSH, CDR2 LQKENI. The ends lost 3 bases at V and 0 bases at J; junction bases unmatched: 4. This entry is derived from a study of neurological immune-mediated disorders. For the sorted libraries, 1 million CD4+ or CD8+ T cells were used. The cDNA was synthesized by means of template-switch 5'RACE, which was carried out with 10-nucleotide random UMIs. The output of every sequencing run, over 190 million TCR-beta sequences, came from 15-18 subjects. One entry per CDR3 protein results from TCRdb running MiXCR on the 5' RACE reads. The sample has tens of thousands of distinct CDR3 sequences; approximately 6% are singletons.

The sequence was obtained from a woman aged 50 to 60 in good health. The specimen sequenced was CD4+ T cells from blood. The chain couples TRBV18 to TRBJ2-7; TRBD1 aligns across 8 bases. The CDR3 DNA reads TGTGCCAGCTCACCCCGGACAGGGAGCTCCTACGAGCAGTACTTC. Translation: CASSPRTGSSYEQYF.